These T cell receptor beta chains were read from a single sample in a study of persistence of HIV-infected CD4 T cells. Their target antigens are unknown. Profiling relied on immunoSEQ multiplex PCR, and the TCRdb table lists in-frame clones only, not all of them. The table records about 48,000 clones, under 85% of them present only once. The sample was CD4+ T cells sorted from PBMCs after 18-hour stimulation, taken from a patient who received antiretroviral therapy. These receptors all come from an adult man with HIV who was CMV-seropositive. CDR3s include the opening cysteine and the closing phenylalanine or tryptophan. The D gene is left open where the match is weak. Part of the rows lack a size; the others show once, few, many or a class for expanded clones.

TRBD1 | TRBJ1-3 | . | TRBV7-2 | TGTGCCAGCAGCTTACAGGGGGGCCTTGGAAACACCATATATTTT | CASSLQGGLGNTIYF
. | TRBJ2-4 | once | TRBV19 | TGTGCCAGTAGCCCCGGTCAGGATGGGGTCGGAAACATTCAGTACTTC | CASSPGQDGVGNIQYF
. | TRBJ1-3 | . | TRBV27 | TGTGCCAGCAGCCTAGAGGGGAAAGGAAACACCATATATTTT | CASSLEGKGNTIYF
. | TRBJ1-2 | . | TRBV30 | TGTGCCTGGAGCGCCGATGCGGGCCGATCCTCCTACACCTTC | CAWSADAGRSSYTF
TRBD1 | TRBJ2-7 | . | TRBV5-4 | TGTGCCAGCAGCGCCGGGACAGGGGCCTACGAGCAGTACTTC | CASSAGTGAYEQYF
. | TRBJ2-3 | once | TRBV6-2/TRBV6-3 | TGTGCCAGCAGTTACTCGAGGCAGAGCACAGATACGCAGTATTTT | CASSYSRQSTDTQYF
TRBD1 | TRBJ1-5 | . | TRBV6-5 | TGTGCCAGCAGGTACAGGACAGGACTACAGCCCCAGCATTTT | CASRYRTGLQPQHF
. | TRBJ2-7 | . | TRBV30 | TGTGCCTGGAGTGTATGGGAAGGGGAGCAGTACTTC | CAWSVWEGEQYF
. | TRBJ2-7 | . | TRBV18 | TGTGCCAGCTCACCATCAGGTTCCTCCTACGAGCAGTACTTC | CASSPSGSSYEQYF
. | TRBJ1-5 | . | TRBV19 | TGTGCCAGTAAAATCGGGCAGCGGTTTAATCAGCCCCAGCATTTT | CASKIGQRFNQPQHF
TRBD1 | TRBJ1-1 | . | TRBV5-1 | TGCGCCAGCAGCTTCCGACAGGGGGCCGACACTGAAGCTTTCTTT | CASSFRQGADTEAFF
TRBD1 | TRBJ2-7 | . | TRBV5-1 | TGCGCCAGCAGCTTGGCCCTGGGACAGGGCACGTACGAGCAGTACTTC | CASSLALGQGTYEQYF
TRBD1 | TRBJ1-1 | . | TRBV25-1 | TGTGCCAGCAGTGAATATAAAGGCAGGGGGTCCGAAGCTTTCTTT | CASSEYKGRGSEAFF
. | TRBJ1-1 | . | TRBV6-5 | TGTGCCAGCAGTTACGGTGCAGACATGAACACTGAAGCTTTCTTT | CASSYGADMNTEAFF
. | TRBJ2-1 | . | TRBV21-1 | TGTGCCAGCCCCTACAATGAGCAGTTCTTC | CASPYNEQFF
. | TRBJ2-7 | . | TRBV2 | TGTGCCAGCAGTCTCGGAGGGCCTAACTACGAGCAGTACTTC | CASSLGGPNYEQYF
. | TRBJ1-2 | . | TRBV5-1 | TGCGCCAGCAGCTTGAGATTTAAGGATGGCTACACCTTC | CASSLRFKDGYTF
TRBD1 | TRBJ1-6 | . | TRBV4-2 | TGTGCCAGCAGCCAAAAGACAGGGTTAGGGAATTCACCCCTCCACTTT | CASSQKTGLGNSPLHF
. | TRBJ2-7 | . | TRBV19 | TGTGCCAGTAGTATAGAGGAAGGGTTGGGCGAGCAGTACTTC | CASSIEEGLGEQYF
. | TRBJ1-6 | . | TRBV30 | TGTGCCTGGAGTGGAGTTAATTCACCCCTCCACTTT | CAWSGVNSPLHF
. | TRBJ1-1 | . | TRBV7-8 | TGTGCCAGCAGCTCGCCCCAGCGGGCAAACACTGAAGCTTTCTTT | CASSSPQRANTEAFF
. | TRBJ1-5 | . | TRBV6-5 | TGTGCCAGCAGTCCTGGGGGCTGGAACAATCAGCCCCAGCATTTT | CASSPGGWNNQPQHF
. | TRBJ2-7 | . | TRBV10-1 | TGCGCCAACACGACAGCCCGGAGCTCCTACGAGCAGTACTTC | CANTTARSSYEQYF
. | TRBJ2-3 | . | TRBV6-5 | TGTGCCAGCAGTTTCGCAAGCGGAGGCACAGATACGCAGTATTTT | CASSFASGGTDTQYF
. | TRBJ1-5 | . | TRBV7-2 | TGTGCCAGCAGCTTAGCGTGGTTGAGCAATCAGCCCCAGCATTTT | CASSLAWLSNQPQHF
. | TRBJ2-1 | . | TRBV5-4 | TGTGCCAGCAGCTTGGCGACTTTTTCCTACAATGAGCAGTTCTTC | CASSLATFSYNEQFF
. | TRBJ1-2 | . | TRBV3-1/TRBV3-2 | TGTGCCAGCAGCCAACTGGGGGGGCAAATTAATGGCTACACCTTC | CASSQLGGQINGYTF
. | TRBJ1-1 | . | TRBV5-1 | TGCGCCAGCAGCTACAGAATGAACACTGAAGCTTTCTTT | CASSYRMNTEAFF
. | TRBJ1-3 | . | TRBV2 | TGTGCCAGTGGGCGGGATGTCTCTGGAAACACCATATATTTT | CASGRDVSGNTIYF
. | TRBJ2-3 | . | TRBV5-6 | TGTGCCAGCAGCCCGGAACACATATCGTGGGACACAGATACGCAGTATTTT | CASSPEHISWDTDTQYF
. | TRBJ2-7 | few | TRBV6-5 | TGTGCCAGCAGACAACCGGGGGTAGGAGAGCAGTACTTC | CASRQPGVGEQYF
TRBD1 | TRBJ1-5 | . | TRBV5-5 | TGTGCCAGCAGCAAAGACCCGGGACAGGGGAATCAGCCCCAGCATTTT | CASSKDPGQGNQPQHF
. | TRBJ2-7 | . | TRBV6-5 | TGTGCCAGCAGTTACCGGACAGGCGGGGACGAGCAGTACTTC | CASSYRTGGDEQYF
. | TRBJ1-2 | . | TRBV19 | TGTGCCAGTAGTATAGATCTACAGGGCAGGAATGGCTACACCTTC | CASSIDLQGRNGYTF
TRBD2 | TRBJ2-3 | . | TRBV10-3 | TGTGCCATCAGTGAGGGGCGGGGGAGCACAGATACGCAGTATTTT | CAISEGRGSTDTQYF
. | TRBJ2-4 | . | TRBV30 | TGTGCCTGGGGCGCCGGATTAGAGGGAAACATTCAGTACTTC | CAWGAGLEGNIQYF
TRBD1 | TRBJ1-2 | . | TRBV10-2 | TGCGCCAGCAGCCAAGGACAGGGGGGCCTCTATGGCTACACCTTC | CASSQGQGGLYGYTF
. | TRBJ1-1 | once | TRBV28 | TGTGCCAGCCCCCCGGTGGGGAGAATGCGGAACACTGAAGCTTTCTTT | CASPPVGRMRNTEAFF
TRBD1 | TRBJ2-7 | . | TRBV7-2 | TGTGCCAGCAGCTCGCTGGGACAGGGAGCCTACGAGCAGTACTTC | CASSSLGQGAYEQYF
. | TRBJ1-2 | . | TRBV6-5 | TGTGCCAGCAGCCCAAGGGGGGTTAACTATGGCTACACCTTC | CASSPRGVNYGYTF
TRBD2 | TRBJ2-7 | . | TRBV10-3 | TGTGCCATCAGTCCCGGACTAGCGGGAGTCTCCGAGCAGTACTTC | CAISPGLAGVSEQYF
TRBD2 | TRBJ2-2 | . | TRBV3-1/TRBV3-2 | TGTGCCAGCAGCCACCACCCCGGGCGGGCTAGCGGGAGAGCCGGGGAGCTGTTTTTT | CASSHHPGRASGRAGELFF
TRBD1 | TRBJ2-4 | . | TRBV6-6 | TGTGCCAGCAGTCGACAGGGTGGCCCCGGCTTAGCCAAAAACATTCAGTACTTC | CASSRQGGPGLAKNIQYF
. | TRBJ2-1 | . | TRBV6-2/TRBV6-3 | TGTGCCAGCAGTTGGGGAGGAGTGGGAGAGGCTTTAGATGAGCAGTTCTTC | CASSWGGVGEALDEQFF